This record covers a single TCR beta chain. The data were obtained in a study of blood T cell repertoires in COVID-19. Study as a whole: In each case, the material was cDNA or gDNA derived from T cells, B-cell-depleted T cells, or PBMCs.

This CDR3 is 13 amino acids long. The V gene's germline CDR1 is SQVTM and CDR2 ANQGSEA. V lost 7 bases and J lost 0; bases outside the gene matches: 4. Assay used: immunoSEQ multiplex PCR; TCRdb lists only in-frame clones, some missing. Here the sample spans under 200,000 clones, 86% being singletons. This receptor was identified in a woman aged 80 or over in a cohort sampled during active or convalescent COVID-19. The sequenced material came from peripheral blood. The chain has TRBV29-1 and TRBJ1-2, with 8 bases fitting TRBD1. This CDR3 is CSAGTGPNYGYTF. The CDR3 DNA follows: TGCAGCGCCGGGACAGGCCCTAACTATGGCTACACCTTC.